The 19 T cell receptor beta chains listed next were all sequenced from one sample in a study of post-analysis software for immune sequencing data. Study-level points and caveats: Among five TRBV segments more frequent in patients than controls were TRBV5-6, TRBV5-1 and TRBV20-1.

Unique molecular identifiers were present in the TCR beta cDNA libraries. TCRdb ran MiXCR on the PCR reads and lists one entry per CDR3 protein. The sample has hundreds of thousands of distinct CDR3 sequences; over 45% are singletons. The antigens these receptors bind are not known. The sample taken for sequencing was blood. Source of these receptors: a girl between 2 and 10 years old with multiple sclerosis.

The chain joins TRBV4-1 to TRBJ2-4; 13 nucleotides line up with TRBD2. J gave up 0 bases and V 6 bases, and 5 bases lay outside the gene matches. The CDR3 has 17 amino acids. Germline-derived CDR1 and CDR2 are MGHRA and YSYEKL. This CDR3 reads CASRRTSGSIAKNIQYF. As DNA, the CDR3 is TGCGCCAGCAGGAGGACTAGCGGGAGTATAGCCAAAAACATTCAGTACTTC.

This clonotype was observed a handful of times. The CDR3 nucleotides read TGCAGCGTTGGGAAGCCGCCTAAGTACAATGAGCAGTTCTTC. This codes for CSVGKPPKYNEQFF. V usage is TRBV29-1 and J usage is TRBJ2-1; D is ambiguous. V was cut by 4 bases and J by 4 bases, with 14 bases left in between. The germline V gene has CDR1 SQVTM and CDR2 ANQGSEA. CDR3 size: 14 residues.

The V gene is TRBV20-1, the J gene TRBJ1-5; D is ambiguous. V lost 1 base to trimming and J lost 5 bases, with 12 bases between them. The germline V gene has CDR1 DFQATT and CDR2 SNEGSKA (reference sequence). CDR3 length: 14 amino acids. The CDR3 sequence is CSARGVRRYQPQHF. In nucleotides, the CDR3 is TGCAGTGCTAGAGGGGTCAGGAGATATCAGCCCCAGCATTTT.

This clonotype was found a few times. The CDR3 region is CASSYPRTGDNNEQFF. Here the CDR3 DNA reads TGTGCCAGCAGTTACCCCCGGACGGGGGATAACAATGAGCAGTTCTTC. The rearrangement uses TRBV6-6 and TRBJ2-1; D might be TRBD2 (6 bases). The CDR3 has 16 residues. Trimming pared 2 bases from V and 5 bases from J, leaving 16 bases between. The germline CDR1 and CDR2 sequences are MNHNY and SVGAGI (reference sequence).

The V call is TRBV9, the J call TRBJ2-3; 9 bases are shared with TRBD2. The CDR3 is 15 residues long. J gave up 4 bases and V 3 bases, and 6 bases lay outside the gene matches. Germline CDR1 SGDLS, CDR2 YYNGEE. The CDR3 DNA reads TGTGCCAGCAGCGGTAGCGGGGGAGGCGCAGATACGCAGTATTTT. This translates into CASSGSGGGADTQYF. Combining the CDR3 with reference TRBV9 and TRBJ2-3 gives the whole variable domain DSGVTQTPKHLITATGQRVTLRCSPRSGDLSVYWYQQSLDQGLQFLIQYYNGEERAKGNILERFSAQQFPDLHSELNLSSLELGDSALYFCASSGSGGGADTQYFGPGTRLTVL.

This chain links TRBV12-3 or TRBV12-4 with TRBJ1-6; TRBD1 aligns across 12 bases. Trimming at V came to 0 bases and at J to 10 bases, leaving 10 bases not matched to a gene. The CDR3 spans 18 residues. The CDR3 sequence is CASSLANRDRGRRSPLHF. Here the CDR3 DNA reads TGTGCCAGCAGTTTAGCAAACCGGGACAGGGGGCGAAGGTCACCCCTCCACTTT.

V usage is TRBV29-1 and J usage is TRBJ2-1; 15 bases match TRBD2. Losses at the gene ends were 1 base for V and 2 bases for J; bases not matched to a gene: 6. This CDR3 has 18 residues. Germline V lookup: CDR1 SQVTM, CDR2 ANQGSEA. In nucleotides, the CDR3 is TGCAGCGTTGAAGGAGGGGGACTAGCGGGAGGAACCTACAATGAGCAGTTCTTC. This translates into CSVEGGGLAGGTYNEQFF.

V usage is TRBV5-1 and J usage is TRBJ1-2, with D unresolved. V was trimmed by 4 bases and J by 5 bases, leaving 12 bases between them. From germline, CDR1 is SGHRS and CDR2 YFSETQ. CDR3 length: 13 amino acids. This chain's CDR3 is CASSEQDHYGYTF. CDR3 coding DNA: TGCGCCAGCAGCGAGCAGGACCATTATGGCTACACCTTC.

This clonotype was recorded a few times. J is TRBJ2-1 and V is TRBV29-1; TRBD2 matches at 8 bases. Losses at the gene ends were 1 base for V and 6 bases for J; bases not matched to a gene: 14. Germline V gives CDR1 SQVTM, CDR2 ANQGSEA. CDR3 length: 17 residues. DNA of the CDR3: TGCAGCGTTGAAGGGTTTATGGCACTAGCGGAGTTCAATGAGCAGTTCTTC. This gives the protein CSVEGFMALAEFNEQFF.

The V gene is TRBV21-1, the J gene TRBJ2-7. TRBV21-1 is designated a pseudogene. The CDR3 consists of 10 residues. The CDR3, as DNA: TGTGCCAGCAGCAACCACGAGCAGTACTTC. Amino acids: CASSNHEQYF.

This clonotype was recorded once. The chain couples TRBV12-5 to TRBJ2-7, with D hard to call. The end of the DNA aligns better with TRBJ2-5, so the J call may be wrong. The CDR3 is 12 residues long. The germline CDR1 and CDR2 sequences are LGHNT and FRNRAP. Here the CDR3 reads CASGLPWETQYF. CDR3 nucleotide sequence: TGTGCTAGTGGTTTGCCTTGGGAGACCCAGTACTTC.

This chain joins TRBV2 and TRBJ2-3; TRBD2 matches 7 bases. The CDR3 contains 14 residues. Trimming took 6 bases from V and 4 from J; bases not matched to a gene: 7. Per germline, CDR1 SNHLY and CDR2 FYNNEI. The CDR3: CASRRDYASDTQYF. CDR3 DNA sequence: TGTGCCAGCAGGAGGGACTACGCTTCAGATACGCAGTATTTT.

V and J are TRBV20-1 and TRBJ2-3, with D uncertain. V was cut by 3 bases and J by 2 bases, with 6 bases left in between. The CDR3 sequence is 12 residues long. Germline CDR1 is DFQATT and CDR2 is SNEGSKA (reference sequence). Here the CDR3 reads CSASSITDTQYF. The CDR3 coding sequence is TGCAGTGCTAGCTCCATCACAGATACGCAGTATTTT.

V usage is TRBV6-6 and J usage is TRBJ1-5; D may be TRBD1 (5 bases). The CDR3 extends over 14 amino acids. The germline V and J ends were trimmed by 8 bases and 3 bases, with 14 bases remaining between them. Germline CDR1 MNHNY, CDR2 SVGAGI (reference sequence). The CDR3 sequence is CASGAGSDNQPQHF. Here the CDR3 DNA reads TGTGCCAGCGGGGCGGGGTCAGACAATCAGCCCCAGCATTTT.

This clonotype occurred a few times. The CDR3 bases are TGTGCCAGCAGCGTAGGGGGGGGACTCTACGAGCAGTACTTC. It yields the protein CASSVGGGLYEQYF. V usage is TRBV9 and J usage is TRBJ2-7, with TRBD2 identical over 7 bases. CDR1 is SGDLS and CDR2 is YYNGEE in the germline V gene. This CDR3 contains 14 residues. V trimming: 0 bases; J trimming: 3 bases; junction bases outside the gene matches: 3.

V and J are TRBV24-1 and TRBJ2-5, with 8 bases lining up with TRBD2. CDR3 length equals 14 residues. Germline-derived CDR1 and CDR2 are KGHDR and SFDVKD. Trimming at V came to 7 bases and at J to 5 bases, leaving 8 bases not matched to a gene. The CDR3 DNA is TGTGCCACCAGGGACGGGGGGGCCGGGGAGACCCAGTACTTC. Protein sequence: CATRDGGAGETQYF.

CDR3 region: CSARDHGRGPPQGEQFF. The CDR3 bases are TGCAGTGCTAGAGATCACGGACGGGGGCCACCCCAGGGGGAGCAGTTCTTC. The chain uses TRBV20-1 and TRBJ2-1; D tentatively fits TRBD1 or TRBD2 (6 bases each). With 0 bases removed from V and 10 bases from J, the gap between germline ends came to 25 bases. The germline V gene encodes CDR1 DFQATT and CDR2 SNEGSKA (reference sequence). The length of the CDR3 is 17 residues.

The chain combines TRBV29-1 with TRBJ2-5, with D hard to call. Germline loops: CDR1 SQVTM, CDR2 ANQGSEA. Trimming removed 3 bases at V and 7 bases at J, with 15 bases between. This CDR3 has 13 residues. CDR3: CSVDRIEAGTQYF. In DNA, the CDR3 is TGCAGCGTTGACAGGATAGAAGCAGGGACCCAGTACTTC.

This clonotype came up many times. The V call is TRBV12-3 or TRBV12-4, the J call TRBJ1-2; 9 nucleotides line up with TRBD1. The CDR3 extends over 14 amino acids. V was clipped by 5 bases and J by 2 bases; unmatched bases: 3. The CDR3 DNA reads TGTGCCAGCAGTGCCGGACAGGGGAACTATGGCTACACCTTC. Its translation is CASSAGQGNYGYTF.